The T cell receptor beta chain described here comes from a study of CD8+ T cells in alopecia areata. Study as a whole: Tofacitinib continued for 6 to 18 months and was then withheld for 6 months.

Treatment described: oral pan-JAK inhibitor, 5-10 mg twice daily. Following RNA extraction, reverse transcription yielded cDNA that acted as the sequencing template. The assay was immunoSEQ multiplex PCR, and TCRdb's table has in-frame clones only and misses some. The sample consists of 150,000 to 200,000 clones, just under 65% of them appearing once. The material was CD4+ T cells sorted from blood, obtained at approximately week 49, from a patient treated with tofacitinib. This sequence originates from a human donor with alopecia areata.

The CDR3 is CASSPGTDNSPLHF. The DNA for the CDR3 is TGTGCCAGCAGTCCCGGGACAGATAATTCACCCCTCCACTTT. V usage is TRBV6-5 and J usage is TRBJ1-6; TRBD1 agrees at 7 bases. V lost 5 bases, J lost 5 bases, and 3 bases stayed unmatched. The CDR3 runs 14 residues. Germline V gene sequence: CDR1 MNHEY, CDR2 SVGAGI.